This T cell receptor beta chain stems from a study of T cell changes during pregnancy in multiple sclerosis. There are 14 residues in the CDR3. J gave up 6 bases and V 11 bases, and 10 bases lay outside the gene matches. The germline V gene encodes CDR1 MNHNS and CDR2 SASEGT. Sequenced by immunoSEQ multiplex PCR; TCRdb stores in-frame clones only, minus some. The sample consists of tens of thousands of clones, 85% to 95% of them appearing once. The material sequenced was CD4+ T cells from peripheral blood mononuclear cells, taken before pregnancy. The clonotype comes from a female donor with multiple sclerosis, enrolled in a pregnancy study. The V call is TRBV6-1, the J call TRBJ1-3; TRBD1 matches at 10 bases. The CDR3 coding sequence is TGTGCCTGCCGTCGGGGGACAGGGGAAAACACCATATATTTT. Translated: CACRRGTGENTIYF.